The clone carrying this T cell receptor beta chain has only a few counts. This sample was taken from a study of shared clonotypes between healthy human individuals. The CDR3 spans 13 residues. V shed 5 bases, J shed 1 base, and the junction held 1 base outside the gene matches. Germline CDR1 and CDR2: MNHEY and SMNVEV (reference sequence). Produced via immunoSEQ multiplex PCR; TCRdb's table is partial and in-frame only. The table includes millions of clones, approximately 92% detected once. The sequenced sample consisted of naive CD4+ T cells sorted from blood. As to subset: CD45RA+ positively selected. The J gene is TRBJ2-5, the V gene TRBV27; 7 positions match TRBD1. This clonotype was obtained from a man aged 18 to 30 in good health. Here the CDR3 DNA reads TGTGCCAGCAGTGGGACAGTCCAAGAGACCCAGTACTTC. Amino acid sequence: CASSGTVQETQYF.